These 30 T cell receptor beta chains were sequenced from one sample in a study of blood T cell repertoires in COVID-19. The data were produced by immunoSEQ multiplex PCR, yet TCRdb's version contains in-frame clones alone and is incomplete. The repertoire includes 75,000 to 100,000 clones, approximately 84% of them detected once, and 4.4% sits in the top ten. The sequencing sample was made of peripheral blood. The source of these receptors is a man in his fifties or sixties with acute or convalescent COVID-19.

The chain has TRBV6-5 and TRBJ2-1; the match to TRBD2 covers 9 bases. Germline trimming cut 0 bases from V and 7 bases from J; bases unmatched to any gene: 7. CDR1 is MNHEY and CDR2 is SVGAGI in the germline V gene. The CDR3 spans 16 residues. CDR3 loop: CASSYSLAGGPNEQFF. In DNA form, the CDR3 reads TGTGCCAGCAGTTACTCGCTCGCGGGGGGGCCTAATGAGCAGTTCTTC.

V usage is TRBV19 and J usage is TRBJ1-1; 10 nucleotides agree with TRBD1. CDR1 is LNHDA, CDR2 SQIVND, per germline (reference sequence). The CDR3 extends over 16 amino acids. V gave up 5 bases and J gave up 4 bases; unmatched junction bases: 10. The CDR3 spells CASSAGTGVYGTEAFF. DNA of the CDR3: TGTGCCAGTAGTGCGGGGACAGGGGTTTATGGCACTGAAGCTTTCTTT.

This clone appeared a few times. The DNA of the CDR3 is TGTGCCAGCGCGGTAACTAATGAAAAACTGTTTTTT. This gives the protein CASAVTNEKLFF. This rearrangement joins TRBV2 to TRBJ1-4; no firm D call. The germline V gene encodes CDR1 SNHLY and CDR2 FYNNEI. Deletions cut 8 bases from V and 1 base from J, with 5 bases between. The length of the CDR3 is 12 residues.

The chain is built from TRBV4-2 and TRBJ2-7, with a tentative D call TRBD2 (6 bases). The V end lost 4 bases, the J end lost 3 bases, and 10 bases lay between the germline ends. This CDR3 region has 13 residues. Germline CDR1 is LGHNA and CDR2 is YNFKEQ. The CDR3 reads CASSPGLIYEQYF. CDR3 sequence (DNA): TGTGCCAGCAGCCCGGGACTCATCTACGAGCAGTACTTC.

The genes are TRBV4-1 and TRBJ1-1; no clear D. Trimming cost V 6 bases and J 1 base, with 15 bases left between them. Germline-derived CDR1 and CDR2 are MGHRA and YSYEKL. CDR3 size: 15 residues. CDR3 bases: TGCGCCAGCAGATACCCGGCGGGGAGGAACACTGAAGCTTTCTTT. Its protein product is CASRYPAGRNTEAFF.

The CDR3 here is CASSILGRGRKFF. The CDR3 coding sequence is TGTGCCAGTAGTATATTAGGCAGGGGAAGGAAGTTCTTC. The chain joins TRBV19 to TRBJ2-1, with D possibly matching TRBD1 (6 bases). The CDR3 has 13 residues. Looked up from germline, CDR1 is LNHDA and CDR2 is SQIVND (reference sequence). V shed 2 bases and J shed 14 bases, with 16 bases lying between them.

The chain combines TRBV2 with TRBJ2-7; D is perhaps TRBD1 (6 bases). V lost 3 bases, J lost 3 bases, and 6 bases lay in between. From germline, CDR1 is SNHLY and CDR2 FYNNEI. The CDR3 is 12 amino acids. The CDR3 protein is CASSDRGYEQYF. The CDR3, as DNA: TGTGCCAGCAGTGACAGGGGCTACGAGCAGTACTTC.

The V gene is TRBV19, the J gene TRBJ2-1, with TRBD2 identical over 13 bases. The germline V gene encodes CDR1 LNHDA and CDR2 SQIVND (reference sequence). The CDR3 sequence is 15 residues long. V lost 2 bases, J lost 8 bases, and 3 bases stayed unmatched. The CDR3 is CASSIRLAGGYEQFF. Here the CDR3 DNA reads TGTGCCAGTAGTATAAGACTAGCGGGAGGCTATGAGCAGTTCTTC.

In DNA form, the CDR3 reads TGTGCCAGCAGTTTTAGGACTAGCGTCTCTCGGGGAGCTGGGGAGCTGTTTTTT. Its protein product is CASSFRTSVSRGAGELFF. V is TRBV27 and J is TRBJ2-2; 9 nucleotides agree with TRBD2. From germline, CDR1 is MNHEY and CDR2 SMNVEV (reference sequence). The ends lost 3 bases at V and 8 bases at J; junction bases unmatched: 16. The CDR3 has 18 residues.

V usage is TRBV3-1 (or the pseudogene TRBV3-2) and J usage is TRBJ1-1; the match to TRBD1 covers 12 bases. The CDR3 has 13 amino acids. The V gene's germline CDR1 is LGHDT and CDR2 YNNKEL (reference sequence). V shed 4 bases, J shed 11 bases, and the junction held 5 bases outside the gene matches. CDR3 amino acids: CASSRGQGALAFF. CDR3 nucleotide sequence: TGTGCCAGCAGCCGGGGACAGGGGGCATTGGCTTTCTTT.

This clone was seen a handful of times. This rearrangement joins TRBV10-3 to TRBJ1-5; D remains unclear. The CDR3 runs 14 residues. V was clipped by 3 bases and J by 7 bases, with 13 bases between them. Germline assignment: CDR1 ENHRY and CDR2 SYGVKD. The CDR3 here is CAISEGGYGQPQHF. In DNA, the CDR3 is TGTGCCATCAGTGAAGGAGGTTATGGCCAGCCCCAGCATTTT.

Only a few counts were recorded for this clone. This chain connects TRBV18 to TRBJ1-1; 9 bases are a match to TRBD1. This CDR3 has 14 amino acids. With 3 bases clipped from V and 5 bases from J, the junction kept 4 bases outside the gene matches. Germline V lookup: CDR1 KGHSH, CDR2 LQKENI. The CDR3 DNA sequence: TGTGCCAGCTCACCCACAGGGGGCTTGACTGAAGCTTTCTTT. Translated: CASSPTGGLTEAFF.

The rearrangement links TRBV6-5 to TRBJ1-1; possible D gene TRBD1, 6 bases. The CDR3 spans 12 residues. Trimming shortened V by 2 bases and J by 7 bases, and 8 bases separated the two germline ends. Germline lookup yields CDR1 MNHEY and CDR2 SVGAGI. CDR3 nucleotides: TGTGCCAGCAGTTACCCGGACAGTGAAGCTTTCTTT. Translation gives CASSYPDSEAFF.

This clone was counted a single time. V is TRBV27 and J is TRBJ2-3, with 11 bases aligning to TRBD2. This CDR3 has 18 amino acids. The J segment lost 3 bases and the V segment lost 7 bases, leaving 15 bases of the junction unmatched. CDR1 is MNHEY and CDR2 is SMNVEV in the germline V gene (reference sequence). CDR3 region: CASITRGGRTSGTDTQYF. For the CDR3, the DNA is TGTGCCAGCATTACTCGAGGTGGGCGGACTAGCGGGACAGATACGCAGTATTTT.

This clone was seen only once. V is TRBV7-2 and J is TRBJ2-3; D may be TRBD2 (7 bases). The germline V and J ends were trimmed by 1 base and 5 bases, with 13 bases remaining between them. The V gene's germline CDR1 is SGHTA and CDR2 FQGNSA. The CDR3 has 15 residues. CDR3 protein: CASSLGGGGVDTQYF. DNA of the CDR3: TGTGCCAGCAGCTTAGGGGGCGGGGGCGTAGATACGCAGTATTTT.

The V and J genes are TRBV7-2 and TRBJ2-7; D perhaps matches TRBD1 (5 bases). The ends were cut back, 2 bases at V and 2 bases at J, with 10 bases in the middle. Germline V gene sequence: CDR1 SGHTA, CDR2 FQGNSA. This CDR3 region has 14 residues. CDR3 in amino acids: CASSLRQGPYEQYF. CDR3 nucleotide sequence: TGTGCCAGCAGCTTACGTCAGGGTCCCTACGAGCAGTACTTC.

This rearrangement joins TRBV20-1 to TRBJ2-7; D call uncertain. Trimming left V 3 bases short and J 0 bases short, with 12 bases between. This CDR3 has 14 amino acids. From germline, CDR1 is DFQATT and CDR2 SNEGSKA (reference sequence). The chain's CDR3 is CSASGSSDSYEQYF. As DNA, the CDR3 is TGCAGTGCTAGTGGTAGTAGTGACTCCTACGAGCAGTACTTC.

The chain uses TRBV6-5 and TRBJ1-1, with 9 nucleotides matching TRBD1. Germline V lookup: CDR1 MNHEY, CDR2 SVGAGI. With 10 bases clipped from V and 4 bases from J, the junction kept 13 bases outside the gene matches. CDR3 length equals 15 residues. The CDR3 loop is CATGPGTGGVTEAFF. CDR3 nucleotides: TGTGCCACCGGACCGGGTACAGGGGGCGTCACTGAAGCTTTCTTT.

The rearrangement joins TRBV5-6 to TRBJ1-5; 7 nucleotides line up with TRBD1. This CDR3 is built from 15 residues. V trimming: 6 bases; J trimming: 1 base; junction bases outside the gene matches: 7. From germline, CDR1 is SGHDT and CDR2 YYEEEE. CDR3 coding DNA: TGTGCCAGCACCGAGGGACAGTCCAGCAATCAGCCCCAGCATTTT. This encodes CASTEGQSSNQPQHF.

V gene TRBV29-1 combines with J gene TRBJ2-1; 7 bases line up with TRBD1. Trimming removed 4 bases from V and 1 base from J; junction bases left unmatched: 4. The length of the CDR3 is 14 residues. CDR1 SQVTM and CDR2 ANQGSEA come from the germline V gene. The CDR3 spells CSVGQGGSYNEQFF. The CDR3 nucleotides read TGCAGCGTTGGACAGGGTGGATCCTACAATGAGCAGTTCTTC.

The V and J genes are TRBV19 and TRBJ2-7, with 9 positions matching TRBD1. V lost 6 bases, J lost 3 bases, and 6 bases stayed unmatched. The CDR3 consists of 14 residues. Germline CDR1 is LNHDA and CDR2 is SQIVND (reference sequence). The CDR3, as DNA: TGTGCCAGTAGCACACCGGGACAGGGCTACGAGCAGTACTTC. As protein: CASSTPGQGYEQYF.

V gene TRBV10-2 combines with J gene TRBJ2-7; the D gene is possibly TRBD1 (6 bases). Germline V lookup: CDR1 WSHSY, CDR2 SAAADI. V was cut by 4 bases and J by 3 bases, with 16 bases left in between. The length of the CDR3 is 15 residues. The CDR3 DNA reads TGCGCCAGCAGTGGTGTTGGACAGAACTACTACGAGCAGTACTTC. Translated: CASSGVGQNYYEQYF.

This clone was picked up a small number of times. The genes are TRBV7-3 and TRBJ1-1; TRBD1 is a possible D gene (6 bases). V lost 5 bases to trimming and J lost 4 bases, with 11 bases between them. This CDR3 region has 13 residues. CDR1 is SGHTA and CDR2 is FQGTGA in the germline V gene. CDR3 residues: CASSPQGTTEAFF. As DNA, the CDR3 is TGTGCCAGCAGCCCACAGGGCACCACTGAAGCTTTCTTT. The whole variable domain, remainder taken from reference TRBV7-3 and TRBJ1-1, is GAGVSQTPSNKVTEKGKYVELRCDPISGHTALYWYRQSLGQGPEFLIYFQGTGAADDSGLPNDRFFAVRPEGSVSTLKIQRTERGDSAVYLCASSPQGTTEAFFGQGTRLTVV.

In its sample, this clone was seen once. The genes are TRBV25-1 and TRBJ2-2; perhaps TRBD1 as D (5 bases). Germline values: CDR1 MGHDK, CDR2 SYGVNS. V lost 2 bases and J 8 bases, leaving 15 bases between the germline ends. The CDR3 runs 15 residues. Written as DNA, the CDR3 is TGTGCCAGCAGTGAAGAACGAGCAAGGGGAGGGGAGCTGTTTTTT. Translation: CASSEERARGGELFF.

The chain joins TRBV3-1 (or the pseudogene TRBV3-2) to TRBJ1-5; TRBD1 agrees at 10 bases. Trimming took 4 bases from V and 3 from J; bases not matched to a gene: 3. The CDR3 runs to 15 residues. The germline V gene has CDR1 LGHDT and CDR2 YNNKEL (reference sequence). CDR3 region: CASSPDRGSNQPQHF. In nucleotides, the CDR3 is TGTGCCAGCAGCCCGGACAGGGGGTCCAATCAGCCCCAGCATTTT.

This sequence joins TRBV6-2 or TRBV6-3 and TRBJ1-2; 11 bases line up with TRBD1. CDR1 is MNHEY, CDR2 SVGEGT, per germline. CDR3 size: 16 residues. With 8 bases clipped from V and 2 bases from J, the junction kept 10 bases outside the gene matches. The CDR3 DNA follows: TGTGCCAGCCGTTTACCAAGGACAGGGGGCAACTATGGCTACACCTTC. Its protein product is CASRLPRTGGNYGYTF.

V usage is TRBV11-3 and J usage is TRBJ2-7; a weak D match, TRBD1 (6 bases). In germline, CDR1 is SGHNT, CDR2 YENEEA. Deletions cut 2 bases from V and 2 bases from J, with 7 bases between. This CDR3 region has 13 residues. In DNA, the CDR3 is TGTGCCAGCAGCTTACGGACAGCCTACGAGCAGTACTTC. This codes for CASSLRTAYEQYF. Together with reference TRBV11-3 and TRBJ2-7, the CDR3 gives the full variable domain: EAGVVQSPRYKIIEKKQPVAFWCNPISGHNTLYWYLQNLGQGPELLIRYENEEAVDDSQLPKDRFSAERLKGVDSTLKIQPAELGDSAVYLCASSLRTAYEQYFGPGTRLTVT.

This chain joins TRBV19 and TRBJ1-1; no reliable D call. From germline, CDR1 is LNHDA and CDR2 SQIVND (reference sequence). Trimming removed 2 bases at V and 2 bases at J, with 9 bases between. This CDR3 has 14 residues. Here the CDR3 reads CASSIKGGNTEAFF. CDR3 DNA sequence: TGTGCCAGTAGTATAAAAGGCGGCAACACTGAAGCTTTCTTT.

The CDR3 DNA follows: TGCGCCAGCAGGCCCTCCTCTGAGCGGAGGACCCGTTATGGCTACACCTTC. Residues: CASRPSSERRTRYGYTF. The rearrangement uses TRBV23-1 and TRBJ1-2; D unresolved. TRBV23-1 is sorted into the ORF group, with uncertain function. The CDR3 loop spans 17 amino acids. The V gene lost 6 bases and the J gene lost 5 bases, with 25 bases spanning the gap.

The chain uses TRBV15 and TRBJ1-2, with D unresolved. The CDR3 loop spans 15 amino acids. The V and J ends lost 0 bases and 0 bases respectively, with 8 bases between them. Germline CDR1 reads LNHNV; CDR2 reads YYDKDF (reference sequence). CDR3 in DNA: TGTGCCACCAGCAGAGAGTTCGCAGCTAACTATGGCTACACCTTC. Its protein product is CATSREFAANYGYTF.